The rows below give T cell receptor beta chains drawn from one sample of a study of CD8 T cells in Susac syndrome. TCRdb used MiXCR to reprocess the immunoSEQ multiplex PCR reads, holding one entry per CDR3 protein. The sample contains 150,000 or so distinct CDR3 sequences, nearly 97% of which appear only once. The specimen sequenced was CD8+ T cells from PBMCs. These receptors originate from a human donor with multiple sclerosis. The CDR3 runs from the conserved cysteine through the conserved F or W. Fields, in order: clone size, J gene, D gene, V gene, CDR3 DNA, CDR3 protein. D genes are given only for firm matches. Size tells how often a clone was seen (once, few, many) or the class of an expanded clone, and some rows leave it out.

>.|TRBJ1-1|.|TRBV7-9
TGTGCCAGCACCCGACTAGGGGAATTGCACACTGAAGCTTTCTTT
CASTRLGELHTEAFF
>.|TRBJ2-3|.|TRBV27
TGTGCCAGCAGTCAAACCAGGATTGGGGGCGGGGATACGCAGTATTTT
CASSQTRIGGGDTQYF
>.|TRBJ2-7|.|TRBV27
TGTGCCAGCAGTTGGGGGTCTGAATACGAGCAGTACTTC
CASSWGSEYEQYF
>.|TRBJ1-6|.|TRBV7-8
TGTGCCAGCAGCTTAGCTGTACAGGGAAAGGGTAATTCACCCCTCCACTTT
CASSLAVQGKGNSPLHF
>.|TRBJ1-4|.|TRBV20-1
TGCAGTGCTAGGGACAGAGCAACTAATGAAAAACTGTTTTTT
CSARDRATNEKLFF
>.|TRBJ2-3|.|TRBV12-3/TRBV12-4
TGTGCCGCCCAGAGGGCAAATACGCAGTATTTT
CAAQRANTQYF
>.|TRBJ2-5|TRBD1|TRBV6-5
TGTGCCAGCAGTTCTCCGGGACAGGGGCATGCTGGGGAGACCCAGTACTTC
CASSSPGQGHAGETQYF
>once|TRBJ2-1|.|TRBV14
TGTGCCAGCAGCCAAGTCGGGAGCTCCTACAATGAGCAGTTCTTC
CASSQVGSSYNEQFF
>.|TRBJ1-2|.|TRBV29-1
TGCAGCGTTGAAGCCGGAGGGCATGGCTACACCTTC
CSVEAGGHGYTF
>.|TRBJ2-7|TRBD1|TRBV6-5
TGTGCCAGCAGTACCTGGGACAGGGGATCCTACGAGCAGTACTTC
CASSTWDRGSYEQYF
>.|TRBJ2-3|.|TRBV12-3/TRBV12-4
TGTGCCAGCAGTCCACCTAATAGTAGGCACCGTACGCAGTATTTT
CASSPPNSRHRTQYF
>.|TRBJ1-1|.|TRBV12-3/TRBV12-4
TGTGCCAGCAAGACAACTAACACTGAAGCTTTCTTT
CASKTTNTEAFF
>.|TRBJ1-1|TRBD1|TRBV27
TGTGCCAGCAGAACAGGGGCCAACACTGAAGCTTTCTTT
CASRTGANTEAFF
>.|TRBJ2-7|TRBD2|TRBV20-1
TGCAGTGCGAGGACTAGCGGGACTTTCTACGAGCAGTACTTC
CSARTSGTFYEQYF
>.|TRBJ2-2|TRBD1|TRBV19
TGTGCCAGTAGGACAGGGGCGGTCGGGGAGCTGTTTTTT
CASRTGAVGELFF
>.|TRBJ1-2|TRBD1|TRBV2
TGTGCCAGCAGTGGGGACAGGATTACCCCATATGGCTACACCTTC
CASSGDRITPYGYTF